This T cell receptor (beta chain) was recorded in a study of cytomegalovirus exposure and HLA in healthy donors. Healthy individuals who donated bone marrow served as the donors. PCR employed 60 Vbeta and 13 Jbeta primers. TCRdb's copy holds only in-frame clones and misses some; the assay was immunoSEQ multiplex PCR. The sample carries 150,000 to 250,000 clones, less than 85% recorded once. About this clone itself: What it recognizes is unknown.

General study results and limits: Presence/absence analyses treated sequencing depth as roughly uniform across donors. In a later analysis, a missense DCLRE1C variant was linked to TCR beta V- and J-gene trimming. Specific recognition of CMV antigens was confirmed in vitro for three chains (all CMV-associated).

Trimming at V came to 6 bases and at J to 3 bases, leaving 13 bases not matched to a gene. CDR1 and CDR2 from the germline V gene are GTSNPN and SVGIG (reference sequence). This CDR3 region has 16 residues. The source material was PBMCs. The receptor's source is a girl aged 5 to 17 in good health and CMV-seropositive. The V gene is TRBV30, the J gene TRBJ2-3, with TRBD1 matching 9 bases. CDR3 in amino acids: CACGTGIGLLTDTQYF. CDR3 nucleotide sequence: TGTGCCTGCGGGACAGGGATTGGCCTTTTAACAGATACGCAGTATTTT.